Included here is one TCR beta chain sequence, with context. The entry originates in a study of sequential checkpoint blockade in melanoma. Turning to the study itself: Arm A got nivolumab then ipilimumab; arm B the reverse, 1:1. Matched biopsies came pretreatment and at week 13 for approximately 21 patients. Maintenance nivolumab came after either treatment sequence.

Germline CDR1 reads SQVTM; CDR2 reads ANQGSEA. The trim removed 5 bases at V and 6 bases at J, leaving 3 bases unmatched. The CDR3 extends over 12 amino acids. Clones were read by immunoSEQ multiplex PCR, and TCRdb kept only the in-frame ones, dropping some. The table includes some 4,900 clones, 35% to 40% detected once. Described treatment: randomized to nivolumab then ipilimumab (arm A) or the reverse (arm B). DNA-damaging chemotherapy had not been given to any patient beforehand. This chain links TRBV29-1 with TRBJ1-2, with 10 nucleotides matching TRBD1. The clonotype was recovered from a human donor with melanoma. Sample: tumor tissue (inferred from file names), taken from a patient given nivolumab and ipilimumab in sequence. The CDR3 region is CSVRQGADGYTF. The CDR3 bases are TGCAGCGTTCGACAGGGGGCGGATGGCTACACCTTC.